This TCR beta chain was recovered during a study of blood T cell repertoires in COVID-19. About the research overall: Acute-phase and convalescent COVID-19 samples originated in the United States, Italy and Spain. PBMCs, B-cell-depleted T cells, or T cells provided the cDNA or gDNA that made up the material.

Source study methods: Amplification of reference gene primers provided the estimated nucleated cell counts. Sequenced by immunoSEQ multiplex PCR; TCRdb stores in-frame clones only, minus some. Clone size and the V and J calls come from that table; the DNA yielded D and trimming. The sample comprises roughly 290,000 clones, about 88% of which are singletons, and about an eighth rests with the top ten. J lost 6 bases, V lost 5 bases, and 6 bases had no gene match. CDR3 length: 13 residues. Germline V gene lookup returns CDR1 ENHRY and CDR2 SYGVKD. The V gene is TRBV10-3, the J gene TRBJ2-7; 8 bases are a match to TRBD2. Sequencing input: peripheral blood. This TCR came from an older woman with acute or convalescent COVID-19. CDR3 DNA: TGTGCCATCAGTTCAGCGGGAGTCGTCGAGCAGTACTTC. Translated: CAISSAGVVEQYF.